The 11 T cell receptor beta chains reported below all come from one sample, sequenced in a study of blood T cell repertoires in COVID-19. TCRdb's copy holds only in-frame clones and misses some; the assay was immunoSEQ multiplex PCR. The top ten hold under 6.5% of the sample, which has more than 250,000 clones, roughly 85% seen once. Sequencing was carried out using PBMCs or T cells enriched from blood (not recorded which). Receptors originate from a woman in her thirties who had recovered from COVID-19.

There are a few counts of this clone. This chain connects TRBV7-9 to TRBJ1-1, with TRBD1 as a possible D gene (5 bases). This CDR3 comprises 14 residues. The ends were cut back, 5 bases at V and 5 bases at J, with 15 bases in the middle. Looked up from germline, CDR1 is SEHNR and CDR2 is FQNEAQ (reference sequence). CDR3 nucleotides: TGTGCCAGCAGCCACGATAGGGGAGGTACTGAAGCTTTCTTT. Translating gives CASSHDRGGTEAFF.

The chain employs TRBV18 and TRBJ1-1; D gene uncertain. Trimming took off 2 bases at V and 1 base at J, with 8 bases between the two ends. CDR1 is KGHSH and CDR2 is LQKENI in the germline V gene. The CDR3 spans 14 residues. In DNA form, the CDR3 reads TGTGCCAGCTCACCAGGTCGGGGGAACACTGAAGCTTTCTTT. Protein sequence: CASSPGRGNTEAFF.

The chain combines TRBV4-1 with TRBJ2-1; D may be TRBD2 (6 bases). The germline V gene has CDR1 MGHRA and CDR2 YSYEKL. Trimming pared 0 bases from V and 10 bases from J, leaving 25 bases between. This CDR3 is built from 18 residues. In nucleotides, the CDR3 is TGCGCCAGCAGCCAAGAGTCATCGGGCAGTTGGGTGGGGAGGGAGCAGTTCTTC. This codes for CASSQESSGSWVGREQFF.

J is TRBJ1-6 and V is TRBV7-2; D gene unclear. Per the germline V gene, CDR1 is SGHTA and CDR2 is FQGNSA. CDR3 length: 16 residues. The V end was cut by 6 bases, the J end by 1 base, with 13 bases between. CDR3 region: CASRLGGRSYNSPLHF. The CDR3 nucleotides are TGTGCCAGCAGGCTAGGAGGGAGGTCCTATAATTCACCCCTCCACTTT.

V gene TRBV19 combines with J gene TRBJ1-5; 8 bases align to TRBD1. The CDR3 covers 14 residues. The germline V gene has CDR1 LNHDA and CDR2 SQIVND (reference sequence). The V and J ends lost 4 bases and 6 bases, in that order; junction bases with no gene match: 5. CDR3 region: CASSRQGAGQPQHF. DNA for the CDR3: TGTGCCAGTAGTAGGCAGGGGGCAGGTCAGCCCCAGCATTTT.

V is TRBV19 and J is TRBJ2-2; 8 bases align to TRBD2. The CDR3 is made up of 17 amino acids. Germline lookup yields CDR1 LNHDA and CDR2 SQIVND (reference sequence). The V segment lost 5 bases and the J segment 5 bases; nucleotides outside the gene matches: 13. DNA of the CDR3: TGTGCCAGTAGTGCTACCACGGGGCGGGGGGCGACCGGGGAGCTGTTTTTT. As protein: CASSATTGRGATGELFF.

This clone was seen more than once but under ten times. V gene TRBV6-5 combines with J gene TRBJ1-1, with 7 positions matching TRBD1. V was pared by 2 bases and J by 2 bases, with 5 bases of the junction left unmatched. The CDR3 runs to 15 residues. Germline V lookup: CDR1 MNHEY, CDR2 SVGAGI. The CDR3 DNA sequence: TGTGCCAGCAGTTACGTAGGACAGGCAAACACTGAAGCTTTCTTT. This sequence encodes CASSYVGQANTEAFF.

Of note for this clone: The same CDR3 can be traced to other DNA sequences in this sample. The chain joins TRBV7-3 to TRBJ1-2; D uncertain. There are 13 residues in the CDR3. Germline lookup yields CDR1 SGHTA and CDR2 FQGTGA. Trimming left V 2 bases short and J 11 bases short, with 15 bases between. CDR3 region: CASSLDSGWGYTF. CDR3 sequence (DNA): TGTGCCAGCAGCTTAGATTCGGGGTGGGGTTACACCTTC.

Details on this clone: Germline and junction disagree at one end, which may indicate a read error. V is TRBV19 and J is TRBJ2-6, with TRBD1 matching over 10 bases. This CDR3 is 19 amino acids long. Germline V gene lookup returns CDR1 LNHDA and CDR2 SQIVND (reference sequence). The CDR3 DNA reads TGTGCCAGTAGTATACTGACGGGACAGGGGCTCTCTTGGGCCAACGTCCTGACTTTC. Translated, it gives CASSILTGQGLSWANVLTF.

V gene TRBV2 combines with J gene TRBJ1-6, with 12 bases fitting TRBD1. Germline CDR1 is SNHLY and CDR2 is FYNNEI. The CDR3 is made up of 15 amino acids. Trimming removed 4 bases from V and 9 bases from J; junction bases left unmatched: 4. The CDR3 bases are TGTGCCAGCAGTGTGGGGACAGGGGGCTTTTCACCCCTCCACTTT. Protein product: CASSVGTGGFSPLHF.

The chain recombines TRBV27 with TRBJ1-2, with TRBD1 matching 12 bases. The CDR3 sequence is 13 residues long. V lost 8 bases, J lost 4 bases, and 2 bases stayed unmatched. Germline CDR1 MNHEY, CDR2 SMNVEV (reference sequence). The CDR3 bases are TGTGCCAGCCTGGGACAGGGGGCCTATGGCTACACCTTC. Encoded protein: CASLGQGAYGYTF.